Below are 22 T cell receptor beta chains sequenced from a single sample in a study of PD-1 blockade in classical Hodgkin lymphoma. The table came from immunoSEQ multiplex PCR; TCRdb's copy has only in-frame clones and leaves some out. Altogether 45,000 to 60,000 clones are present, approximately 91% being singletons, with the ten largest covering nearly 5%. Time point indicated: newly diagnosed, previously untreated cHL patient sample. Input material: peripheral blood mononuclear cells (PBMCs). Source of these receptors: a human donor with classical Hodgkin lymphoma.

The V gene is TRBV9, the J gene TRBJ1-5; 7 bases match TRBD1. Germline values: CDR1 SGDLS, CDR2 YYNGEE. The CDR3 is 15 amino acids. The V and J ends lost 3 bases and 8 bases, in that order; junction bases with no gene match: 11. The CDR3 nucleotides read TGTGCCAGCAGCGGACACAGGGGAGTGGGGGAGCCCCAGCATTTT. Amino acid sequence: CASSGHRGVGEPQHF.

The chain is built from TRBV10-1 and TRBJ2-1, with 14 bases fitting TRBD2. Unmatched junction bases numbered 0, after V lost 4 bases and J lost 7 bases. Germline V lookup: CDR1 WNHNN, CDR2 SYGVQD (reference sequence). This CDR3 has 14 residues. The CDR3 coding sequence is TGCGCCAGCAGTGGGACTAGCGGGAGGAATGAGCAGTTCTTC. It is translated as CASSGTSGRNEQFF.

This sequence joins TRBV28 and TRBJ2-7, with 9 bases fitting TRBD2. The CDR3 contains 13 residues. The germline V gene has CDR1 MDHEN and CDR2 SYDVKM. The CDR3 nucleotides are TGTGCCAGCAGTTCGCCCCAGAGTGCGGGAGGGAACGTC. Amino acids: CASSSPQSAGGNV.

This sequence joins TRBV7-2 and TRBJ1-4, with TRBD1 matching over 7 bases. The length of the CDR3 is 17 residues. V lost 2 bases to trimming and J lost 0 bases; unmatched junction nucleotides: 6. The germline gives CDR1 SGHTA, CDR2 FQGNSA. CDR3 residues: CASSLRWQGATNEKLFF. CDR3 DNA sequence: TGTGCCAGCAGCTTAAGGTGGCAGGGGGCAACTAATGAAAAACTGTTTTTT. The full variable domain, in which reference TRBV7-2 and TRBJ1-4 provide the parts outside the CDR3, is GAGVSQSPSNKVTEKGKDVELRCDPISGHTALYWYRQSLGQGLEFLIYFQGNSAPDKSGLPSDRFSAERTGGSVSTLTIQRTQQEDSAVYLCASSLRWQGATNEKLFFGSGTQLSVL.

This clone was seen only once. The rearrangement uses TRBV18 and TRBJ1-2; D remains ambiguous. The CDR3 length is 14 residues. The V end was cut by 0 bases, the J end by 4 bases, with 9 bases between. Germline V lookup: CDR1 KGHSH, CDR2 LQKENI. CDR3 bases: TGTGCCAGCTCACCACCGAGCGGACTCTATGGCTACACCTTC. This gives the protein CASSPPSGLYGYTF.

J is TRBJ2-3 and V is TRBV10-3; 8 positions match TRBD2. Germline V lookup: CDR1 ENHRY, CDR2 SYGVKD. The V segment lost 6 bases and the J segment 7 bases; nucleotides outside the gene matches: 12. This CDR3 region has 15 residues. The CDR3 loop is CAISLGTRANYTQYF. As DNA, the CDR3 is TGTGCCATCAGCTTGGGGACTAGAGCTAACTATACGCAGTATTTT.

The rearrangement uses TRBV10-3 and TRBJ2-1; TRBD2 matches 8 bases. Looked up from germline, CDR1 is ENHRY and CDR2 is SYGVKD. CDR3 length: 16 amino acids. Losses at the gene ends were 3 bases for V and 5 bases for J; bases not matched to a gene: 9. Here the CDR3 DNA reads TGTGCCATCAGTGATTCACAGCGGGAGTGGCACAATGAGCAGTTCTTC. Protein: CAISDSQREWHNEQFF.

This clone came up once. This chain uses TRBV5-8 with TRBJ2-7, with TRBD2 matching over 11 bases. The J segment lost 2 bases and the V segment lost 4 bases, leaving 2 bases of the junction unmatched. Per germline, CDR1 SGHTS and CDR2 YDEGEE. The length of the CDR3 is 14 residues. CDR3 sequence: CASSEGLAAYEQYV. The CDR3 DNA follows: TGTGCCAGCAGCGAGGGACTAGCGGCCTACGAGCAGTACGTC.

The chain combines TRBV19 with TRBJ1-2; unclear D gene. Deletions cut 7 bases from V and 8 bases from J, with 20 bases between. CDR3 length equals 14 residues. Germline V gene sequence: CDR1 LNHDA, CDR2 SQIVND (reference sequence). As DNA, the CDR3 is TGTGCCAGTAAGATCCACGATGGCTACGGGGGCTACACCTTC. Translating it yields CASKIHDGYGGYTF.

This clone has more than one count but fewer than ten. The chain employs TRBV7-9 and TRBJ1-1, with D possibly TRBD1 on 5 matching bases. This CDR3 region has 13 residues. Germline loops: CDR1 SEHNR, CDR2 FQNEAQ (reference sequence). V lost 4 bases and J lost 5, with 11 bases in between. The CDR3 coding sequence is TGTGCCAGCAGCTCGAAGGGGCCTACTGAAGCTTTCTTT. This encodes CASSSKGPTEAFF.

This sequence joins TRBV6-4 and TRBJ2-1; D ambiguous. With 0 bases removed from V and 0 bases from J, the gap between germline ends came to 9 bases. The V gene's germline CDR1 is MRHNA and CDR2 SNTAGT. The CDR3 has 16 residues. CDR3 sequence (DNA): TGTGCCAGCAGTGACTCGTTTGCGTACTCCTACAATGAGCAGTTCTTC. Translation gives CASSDSFAYSYNEQFF.

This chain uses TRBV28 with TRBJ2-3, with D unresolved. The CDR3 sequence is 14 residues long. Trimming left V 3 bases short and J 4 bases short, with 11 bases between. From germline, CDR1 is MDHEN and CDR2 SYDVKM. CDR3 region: CASSFTAPADTQYF. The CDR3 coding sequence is TGTGCCAGCAGTTTTACCGCCCCGGCAGATACGCAGTATTTT.

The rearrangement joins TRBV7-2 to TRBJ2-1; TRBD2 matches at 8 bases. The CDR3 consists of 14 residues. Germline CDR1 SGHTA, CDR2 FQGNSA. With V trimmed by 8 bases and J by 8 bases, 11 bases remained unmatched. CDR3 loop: CASSSLGLVHEQFF. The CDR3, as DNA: TGTGCCAGCTCCTCCTTGGGACTAGTGCATGAGCAGTTCTTC.

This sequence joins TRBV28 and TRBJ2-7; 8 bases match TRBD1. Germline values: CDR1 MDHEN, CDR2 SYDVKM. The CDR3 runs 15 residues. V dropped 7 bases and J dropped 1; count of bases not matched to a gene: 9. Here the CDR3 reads CASTQQGAESYEQYF. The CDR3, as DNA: TGTGCCAGCACCCAGCAGGGGGCGGAGTCCTACGAGCAGTACTTC.

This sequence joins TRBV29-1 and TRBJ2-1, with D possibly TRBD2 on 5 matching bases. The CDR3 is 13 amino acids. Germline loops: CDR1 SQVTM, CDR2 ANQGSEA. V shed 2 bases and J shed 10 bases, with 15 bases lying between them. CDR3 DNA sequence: TGCAGCGTTGAAACGGCTAGCTCTTGGGAGCAGTTCTTC. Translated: CSVETASSWEQFF.

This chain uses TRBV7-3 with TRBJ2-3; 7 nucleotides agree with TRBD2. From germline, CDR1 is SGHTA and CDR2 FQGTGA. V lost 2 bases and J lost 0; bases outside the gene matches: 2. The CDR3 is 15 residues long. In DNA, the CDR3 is TGTGCCAGCAGCTTACTAGCGGCTAGCACAGATACGCAGTATTTT. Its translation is CASSLLAASTDTQYF.

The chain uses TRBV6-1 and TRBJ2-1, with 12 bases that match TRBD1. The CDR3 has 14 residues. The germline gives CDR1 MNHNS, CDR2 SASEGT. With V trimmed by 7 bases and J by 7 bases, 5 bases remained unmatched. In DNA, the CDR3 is TGTGCCAGCAAGCCGGGACAGGGGGCTAATGAGCAGTTCTTC. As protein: CASKPGQGANEQFF.

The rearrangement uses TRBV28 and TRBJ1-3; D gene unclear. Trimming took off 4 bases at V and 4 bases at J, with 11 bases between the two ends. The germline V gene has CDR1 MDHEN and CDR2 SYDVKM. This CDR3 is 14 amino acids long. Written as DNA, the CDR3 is TGTGCCAGCAGTTGGGGAGGGCAGGGAAACACCATATATTTT. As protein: CASSWGGQGNTIYF.

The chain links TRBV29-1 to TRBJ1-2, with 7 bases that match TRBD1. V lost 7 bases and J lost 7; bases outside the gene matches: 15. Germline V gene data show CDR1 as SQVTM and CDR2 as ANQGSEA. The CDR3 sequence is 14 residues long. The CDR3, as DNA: TGCAGCGGCGAGACAGGGAGGGGAAGCGCTGGCTACACCTTC. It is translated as CSGETGRGSAGYTF.

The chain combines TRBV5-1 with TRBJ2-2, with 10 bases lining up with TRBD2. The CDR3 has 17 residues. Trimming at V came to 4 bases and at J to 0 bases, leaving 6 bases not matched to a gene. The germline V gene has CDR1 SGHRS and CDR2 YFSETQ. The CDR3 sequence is CASSPLAGLANTGELFF. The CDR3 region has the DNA TGCGCCAGCAGCCCACTAGCGGGGTTAGCGAACACCGGGGAGCTGTTTTTT.

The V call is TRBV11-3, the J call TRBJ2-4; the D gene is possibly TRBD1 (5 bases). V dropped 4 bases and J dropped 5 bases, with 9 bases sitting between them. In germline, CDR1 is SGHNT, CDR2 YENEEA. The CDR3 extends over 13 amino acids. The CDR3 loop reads CASSSDSENIQYF. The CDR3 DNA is TGTGCCAGCAGCTCCGACAGCGAAAACATTCAGTACTTC.

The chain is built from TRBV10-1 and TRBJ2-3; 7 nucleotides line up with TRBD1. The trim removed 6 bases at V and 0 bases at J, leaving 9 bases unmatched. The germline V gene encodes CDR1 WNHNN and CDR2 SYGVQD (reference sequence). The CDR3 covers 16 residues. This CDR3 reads CASSVGQDSSTDTQYF. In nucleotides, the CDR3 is TGCGCCAGCAGCGTCGGACAGGACTCTAGCACAGATACGCAGTATTTT.